The clone carrying this T cell receptor beta chain was observed a handful of times. Antigen unknown. The data originate from a study of blood T cells in healthy people across ages. Turning to the study itself: About one barcoded beta molecule was captured per two T cells (by template switching).

The use of a sample-barcoded 5' primer and a J-beta primer mix characterized a second PCR of about 7 to 12 cycles. TCRdb passed the 5' RACE reads through MiXCR, listing each CDR3 protein once. Of 550,000 to 600,000 distinct CDR3 sequences in the sample, 40% to 55% were seen once. V shed 3 bases, J shed 0 bases, and the junction held 8 bases outside the gene matches. Germline loops: CDR1 DFQATT, CDR2 SNEGSKA (reference sequence). There are 16 residues in the CDR3. Findings of the study overall: One million T cells yielded diversity estimates that were considered underestimates.

The sample taken for sequencing was blood. The chain is built from TRBV20-1 and TRBJ2-3, with 8 bases identical to TRBD2. This sequence originates from a man aged 80 or over in good health. The CDR3 protein is CSASGLAGPSTDTQYF. CDR3 DNA: TGCAGTGCTAGTGGGCTAGCGGGTCCTAGCACAGATACGCAGTATTTT.